This T cell receptor beta chain was profiled in a study of T cell responses to AZD1222 COVID-19 vaccine. The CDR3 has 16 amino acids. V dropped 3 bases and J dropped 0 bases, with 12 bases sitting between them. Germline V gene sequence: CDR1 KGHSH, CDR2 LQKENI. The protocol was immunoSEQ multiplex PCR, while the TCRdb copy is restricted to in-frame clones and leaves out a portion. The repertoire holds more than 85,000 clones, about 90% seen once, with roughly 7% in the top ten. The TCR originated in an adult in good health. The sample consisted of peripheral blood, taken on day 0 of AZD1222 vaccination. This rearrangement joins TRBV18 to TRBJ1-3; D is ambiguous. For the CDR3, the DNA is TGTGCCAGCTCACCCGATGCCGGGCGCTCTGGAAACACCATATATTTT. Its translation: CASSPDAGRSGNTIYF. The variable domain in full, with the rest retrieved from reference TRBV18 and TRBJ1-3, is NAGVMQNPRHLVRRRGQEARLRCSPMKGHSHVYWYRQLPEEGLKFMVYLQKENIIDESGMPKERFSAEFPKEGPSILRIQQVVRGDSAAYFCASSPDAGRSGNTIYFGEGSWLTVV.